This T cell receptor beta chain was recorded in a study of control samples from healthy donors and cancer patients. Sequencing was performed with immunoSEQ multiplex PCR; in TCRdb, only in-frame clones are kept and a portion is missing. The table lists some 150,000 clones, approximately 92% of them singletons, with approximately 2.9% in the top ten. This CDR3 is built from 12 residues. The V end lost 3 bases, the J end lost 7 bases, and 7 bases lay between the germline ends. The gene calls are TRBV12-3 or TRBV12-4 and TRBJ2-1; no firm D call. The TCR originated in a man aged 30 to 39 in good health. The specimen was blood. The CDR3 spells CASSFQVNEQFF. Written as DNA, the CDR3 is TGTGCCAGCAGTTTTCAGGTAAATGAGCAGTTCTTC.